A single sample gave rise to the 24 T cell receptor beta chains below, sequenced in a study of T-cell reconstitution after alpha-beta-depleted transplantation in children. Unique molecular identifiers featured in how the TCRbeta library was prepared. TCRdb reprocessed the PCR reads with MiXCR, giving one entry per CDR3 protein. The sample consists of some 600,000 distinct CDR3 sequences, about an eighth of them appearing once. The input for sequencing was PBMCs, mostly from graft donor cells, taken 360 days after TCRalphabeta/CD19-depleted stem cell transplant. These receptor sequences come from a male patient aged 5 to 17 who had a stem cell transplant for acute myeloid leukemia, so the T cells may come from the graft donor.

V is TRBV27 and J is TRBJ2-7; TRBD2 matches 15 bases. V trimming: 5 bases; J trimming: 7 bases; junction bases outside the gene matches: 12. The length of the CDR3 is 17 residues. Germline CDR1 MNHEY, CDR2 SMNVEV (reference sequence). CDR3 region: CASSPTGTSGRSGEQYF. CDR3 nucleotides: TGTGCCAGCAGTCCCACCGGGACTAGCGGGAGGTCGGGTGAGCAGTACTTC.

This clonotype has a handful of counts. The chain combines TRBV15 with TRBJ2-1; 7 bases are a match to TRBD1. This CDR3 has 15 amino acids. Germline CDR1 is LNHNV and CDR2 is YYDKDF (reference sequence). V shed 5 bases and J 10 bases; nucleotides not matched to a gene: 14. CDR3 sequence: CATSVGQRDIHEQFF. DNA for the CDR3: TGTGCCACCAGCGTGGGACAGCGTGATATCCACGAGCAGTTCTTC.

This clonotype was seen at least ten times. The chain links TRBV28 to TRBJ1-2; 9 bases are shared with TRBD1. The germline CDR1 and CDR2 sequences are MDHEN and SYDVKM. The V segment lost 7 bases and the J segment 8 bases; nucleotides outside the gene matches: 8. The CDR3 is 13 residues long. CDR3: CASTVTGGRGYTF. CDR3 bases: TGTGCCAGCACCGTAACAGGGGGCAGGGGCTACACCTTC.

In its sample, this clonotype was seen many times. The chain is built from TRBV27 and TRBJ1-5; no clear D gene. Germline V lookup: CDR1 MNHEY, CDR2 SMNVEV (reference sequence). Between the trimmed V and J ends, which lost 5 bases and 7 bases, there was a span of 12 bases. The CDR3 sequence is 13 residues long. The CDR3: CASSPLNEQPQHF. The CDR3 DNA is TGTGCCAGCAGTCCCCTCAATGAACAGCCCCAGCATTTT.

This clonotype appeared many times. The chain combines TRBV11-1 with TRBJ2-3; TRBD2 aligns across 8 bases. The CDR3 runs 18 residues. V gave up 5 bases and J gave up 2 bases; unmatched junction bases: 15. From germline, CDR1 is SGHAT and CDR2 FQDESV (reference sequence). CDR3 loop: CASSRGGYGTRNTDTQYF. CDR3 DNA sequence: TGTGCCAGCAGCCGCGGGGGGTACGGGACTAGAAACACAGATACGCAGTATTTT. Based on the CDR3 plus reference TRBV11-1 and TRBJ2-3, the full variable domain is EAEVAQSPRYKITEKSQAVAFWCDPISGHATLYWYRQILGQGPELLVQFQDESVVDDSQLPKDRFSAERLKGVDSTLKIQPAELGDSAMYLCASSRGGYGTRNTDTQYFGPGTRLTVL.

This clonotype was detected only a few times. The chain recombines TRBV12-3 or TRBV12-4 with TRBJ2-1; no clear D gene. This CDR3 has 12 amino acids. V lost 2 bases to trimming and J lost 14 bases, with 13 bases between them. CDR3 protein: CASSLSNSAKFF. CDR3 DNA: TGTGCCAGCAGTTTATCTAACTCCGCGAAGTTCTTC.

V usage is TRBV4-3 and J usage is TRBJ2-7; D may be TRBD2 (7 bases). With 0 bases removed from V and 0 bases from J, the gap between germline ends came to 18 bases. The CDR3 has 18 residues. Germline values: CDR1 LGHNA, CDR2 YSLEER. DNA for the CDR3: TGCGCCAGCAGCCAAGACGCAGGGGCGGGAGACCTCTCCTACGAGCAGTACTTC. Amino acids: CASSQDAGAGDLSYEQYF.

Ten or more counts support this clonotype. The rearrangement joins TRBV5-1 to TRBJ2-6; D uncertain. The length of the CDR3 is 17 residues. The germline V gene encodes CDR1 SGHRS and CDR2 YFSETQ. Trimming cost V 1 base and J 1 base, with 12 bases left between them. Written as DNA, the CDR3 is TGCGCCAGCAGCTTGTGGAAGGGTGGGTCTGGGGCCAACGTCCTGACTTTC. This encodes CASSLWKGGSGANVLTF.

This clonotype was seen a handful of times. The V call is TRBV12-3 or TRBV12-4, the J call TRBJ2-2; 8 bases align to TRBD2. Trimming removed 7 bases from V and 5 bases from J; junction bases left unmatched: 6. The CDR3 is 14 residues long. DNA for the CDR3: TGTGCCAGCAACCCCGGGAGGGGTACCGGGGAGCTGTTTTTT. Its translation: CASNPGRGTGELFF.

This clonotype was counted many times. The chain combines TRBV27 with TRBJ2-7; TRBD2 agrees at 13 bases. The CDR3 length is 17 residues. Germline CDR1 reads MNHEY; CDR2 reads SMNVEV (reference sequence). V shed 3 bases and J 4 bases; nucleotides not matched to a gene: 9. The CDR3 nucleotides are TGTGCCAGCAGTTTCGTTTCCTGGGGACTAGCGGGGTACGAGCAGTACTTC. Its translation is CASSFVSWGLAGYEQYF.

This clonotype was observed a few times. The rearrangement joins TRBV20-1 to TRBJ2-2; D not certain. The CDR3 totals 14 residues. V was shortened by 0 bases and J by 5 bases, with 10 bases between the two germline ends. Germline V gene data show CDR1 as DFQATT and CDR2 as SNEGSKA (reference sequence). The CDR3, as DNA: TGCAGTGCTAGAGATCTAGTTTTTACCGGGGAGCTGTTTTTT. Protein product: CSARDLVFTGELFF.

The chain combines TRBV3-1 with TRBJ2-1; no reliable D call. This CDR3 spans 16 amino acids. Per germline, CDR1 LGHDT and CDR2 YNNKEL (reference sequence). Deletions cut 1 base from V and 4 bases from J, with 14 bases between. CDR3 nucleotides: TGTGCCAGCAGCCAAGGCAATATCCCCTTGTACAATGAGCAGTTCTTC. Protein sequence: CASSQGNIPLYNEQFF.

The CDR3 here is CASRQGRYEQYF. CDR3 coding DNA: TGTGCCAGCCGACAGGGGAGGTACGAGCAGTACTTC. The chain recombines TRBV28 with TRBJ2-7; 8 bases are shared with TRBD1. Germline V lookup: CDR1 MDHEN, CDR2 SYDVKM. This CDR3 is 12 amino acids long. The V and J ends lost 8 bases and 4 bases, in that order; junction bases with no gene match: 4.

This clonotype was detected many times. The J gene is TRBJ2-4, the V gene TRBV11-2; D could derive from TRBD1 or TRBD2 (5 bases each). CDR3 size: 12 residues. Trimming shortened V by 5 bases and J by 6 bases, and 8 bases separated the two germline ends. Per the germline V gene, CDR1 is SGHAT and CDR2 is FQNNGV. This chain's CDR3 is CASSRGANIQYF. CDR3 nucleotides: TGTGCCAGCAGCAGAGGGGCAAACATTCAGTACTTC. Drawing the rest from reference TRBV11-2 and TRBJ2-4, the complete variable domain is EAGVAQSPRYKIIEKRQSVAFWCNPISGHATLYWYQQILGQGPKLLIQFQNNGVVDDSQLPKDRFSAERLKGVDSTLKIQPAKLEDSAVYLCASSRGANIQYFGAGTRLSVL.

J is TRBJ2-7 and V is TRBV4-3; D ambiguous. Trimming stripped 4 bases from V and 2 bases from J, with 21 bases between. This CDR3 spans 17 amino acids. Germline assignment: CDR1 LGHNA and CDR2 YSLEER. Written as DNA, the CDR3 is TGCGCCAGCAGCCCCTATGCGAGTCTGGATTCCACCTACGAGCAGTACTTC. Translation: CASSPYASLDSTYEQYF.

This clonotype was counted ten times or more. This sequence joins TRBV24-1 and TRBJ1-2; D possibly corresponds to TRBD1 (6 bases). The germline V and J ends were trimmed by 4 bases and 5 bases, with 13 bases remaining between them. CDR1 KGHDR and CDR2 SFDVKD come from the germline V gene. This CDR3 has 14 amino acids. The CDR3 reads CATSDEGQFYGYTF. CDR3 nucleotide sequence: TGTGCCACCAGTGACGAGGGACAATTTTATGGCTACACCTTC.

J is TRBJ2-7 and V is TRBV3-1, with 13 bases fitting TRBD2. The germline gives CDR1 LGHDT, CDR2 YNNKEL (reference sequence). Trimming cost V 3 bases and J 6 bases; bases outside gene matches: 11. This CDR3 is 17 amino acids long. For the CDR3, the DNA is TGTGCCAGCAGCCAGACTAGCGGGAGGATGGGTTGTTGCGAGCAGTACTTC. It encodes CASSQTSGRMGCCEQYF.

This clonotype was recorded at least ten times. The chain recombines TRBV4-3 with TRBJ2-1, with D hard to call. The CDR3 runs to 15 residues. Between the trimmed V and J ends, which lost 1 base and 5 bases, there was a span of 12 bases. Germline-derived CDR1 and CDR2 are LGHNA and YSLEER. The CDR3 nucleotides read TGCGCCAGCAGCCAAGTCCGGACGAGCGACAATGAGCAGTTCTTC. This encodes CASSQVRTSDNEQFF.

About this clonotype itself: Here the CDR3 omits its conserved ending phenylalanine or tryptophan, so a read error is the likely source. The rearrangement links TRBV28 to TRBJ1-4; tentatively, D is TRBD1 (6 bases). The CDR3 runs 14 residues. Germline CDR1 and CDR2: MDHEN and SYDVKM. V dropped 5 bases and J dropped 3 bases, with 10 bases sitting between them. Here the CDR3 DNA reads TGTGCCAGCAGTACACAGGGACCTAATGAAAAACTGTTTTGT. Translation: CASSTQGPNEKLFC.

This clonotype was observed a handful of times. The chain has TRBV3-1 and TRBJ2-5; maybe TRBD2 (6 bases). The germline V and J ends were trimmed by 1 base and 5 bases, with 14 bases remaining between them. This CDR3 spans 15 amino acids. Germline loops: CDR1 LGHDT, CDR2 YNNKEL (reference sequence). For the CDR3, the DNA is TGTGCCAGCAGCCAAGTCGTAGCGGCCCAGGAGACCCAGTACTTC. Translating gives CASSQVVAAQETQYF.

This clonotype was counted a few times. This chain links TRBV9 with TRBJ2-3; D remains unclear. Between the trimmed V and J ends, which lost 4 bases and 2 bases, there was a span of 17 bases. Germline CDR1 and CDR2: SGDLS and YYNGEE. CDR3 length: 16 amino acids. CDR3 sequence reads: CASSPRWPQLTDTQYF. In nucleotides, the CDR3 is TGTGCCAGCAGCCCGAGATGGCCCCAACTCACAGATACGCAGTATTTT.

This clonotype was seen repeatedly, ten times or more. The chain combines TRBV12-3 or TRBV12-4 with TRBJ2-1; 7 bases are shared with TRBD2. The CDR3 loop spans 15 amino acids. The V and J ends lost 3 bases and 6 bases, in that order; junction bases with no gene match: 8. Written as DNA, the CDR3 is TGTGCCAGCAGTTTTATGGCTAGCGGCGTCAATGAGCAGTTCTTC. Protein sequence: CASSFMASGVNEQFF.

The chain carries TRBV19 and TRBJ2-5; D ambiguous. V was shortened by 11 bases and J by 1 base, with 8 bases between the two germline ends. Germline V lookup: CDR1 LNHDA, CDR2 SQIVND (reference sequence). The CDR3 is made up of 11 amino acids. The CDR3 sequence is CAYRSQETQYF. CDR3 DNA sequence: TGTGCCTACCGGAGCCAAGAGACCCAGTACTTC.

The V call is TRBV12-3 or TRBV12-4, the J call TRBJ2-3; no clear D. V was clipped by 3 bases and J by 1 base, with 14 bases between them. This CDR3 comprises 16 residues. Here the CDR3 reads CASSLVLAVRTDTQYF. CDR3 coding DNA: TGTGCCAGCAGTTTGGTCTTGGCGGTGCGCACAGATACGCAGTATTTT.